A single sample is the source of the 9 T cell receptor beta chains below, sequenced in a study of CD8 T cells in ankylosing spondylitis. For these receptors, no antigen is known. Whole-study results and caveats: Apparently characteristic of ankylosing spondylitis blood was a TCR beta motif (roughly eight highly homologous variants).

TCRdb redid the calling of the 5' RACE reads with MiXCR, one entry per CDR3 protein. This sample yields around 480,000 distinct CDR3 sequences, of which 15% to 20% are seen a single time; approximately 0.97% belongs to the top ten. Sequenced input: blood, either unsorted or a sorted T cell fraction (not recorded which). Receptor source: a male donor with ankylosing spondylitis.

This clonotype turned up a few times. For the CDR3, the DNA is TGCGCCAGCAGCGGCACGGGGGGGGGAGAGAACATTCAGTACTTC. This sequence encodes CASSGTGGGENIQYF. V and J are TRBV5-1 and TRBJ2-4; 8 nucleotides match TRBD2. The CDR3 contains 15 residues. V lost 4 bases to trimming and J lost 7 bases; unmatched junction nucleotides: 10. Germline CDR1 and CDR2: SGHRS and YFSETQ.

In this sample, this clonotype turned up a few times. The chain recombines TRBV5-1 with TRBJ1-6; TRBD1 is a possible D gene (5 bases). Between the trimmed V and J ends, which lost 3 bases and 10 bases, there was a span of 20 bases. The germline gives CDR1 SGHRS, CDR2 YFSETQ. This CDR3 spans 16 amino acids. The DNA of the CDR3 is TGCGCCAGCAGCTCCACCCGTGGGGGAGTGGGATCACCCCTCCACTTT. It translates to CASSSTRGGVGSPLHF.

A remark on this clonotype: A much larger clone differs by one base, so this may be a read error. This rearrangement joins TRBV11-2 to TRBJ2-7, with 9 bases identical to TRBD1. The CDR3 is made up of 13 amino acids. Germline trimming cut 5 bases from V and 5 bases from J; bases unmatched to any gene: 4. CDR1 is SGHAT, CDR2 FQNNGV, per germline. The CDR3 reads CASSRDRDHEQYF. The CDR3 bases are TGTGCCAGCAGCCGGGACAGGGACCACGAGCAGTACTTC.

This clonotype was observed many times. The chain couples TRBV29-1 to TRBJ2-1; possibly TRBD1 or TRBD2 for D (5 bases each). V was cut by 8 bases and J by 3 bases, with 20 bases left in between. Germline CDR1 and CDR2: SQVTM and ANQGSEA. The length of the CDR3 is 15 residues. The CDR3 is CSHLGHGGLYNEQFF. CDR3 nucleotides: TGCAGCCACCTGGGTCATGGGGGTCTCTACAATGAGCAGTTCTTC.

The chain has TRBV18 and TRBJ1-5; D is possibly TRBD1 (6 bases). CDR1 is KGHSH and CDR2 is LQKENI in the germline V gene. V lost 2 bases, J lost 1 base, and 12 bases lay in between. This CDR3 is built from 16 residues. CDR3 protein: CASSPTGTSSNQPQHF. The CDR3, as DNA: TGTGCCAGCTCACCAACAGGGACGTCGAGCAATCAGCCCCAGCATTTT.

The chain uses TRBV5-1 and TRBJ2-3, with no clear D. CDR1 and CDR2 (germline): SGHRS, YFSETQ. V was clipped by 0 bases and J by 5 bases, with 10 bases between them. CDR3 length: 14 amino acids. The CDR3 loop reads CASSLVGTGDTQYF. Here the CDR3 DNA reads TGCGCCAGCAGCTTGGTTGGTACCGGAGATACGCAGTATTTT.

The table lists this clonotype with a few counts. The rearrangement joins TRBV7-3 to TRBJ2-7, with D tentatively TRBD1 (6 bases). The V gene lost 5 bases and the J gene lost 5 bases, with 19 bases spanning the gap. In germline, CDR1 is SGHTA, CDR2 FQGTGA. CDR3 length: 15 amino acids. CDR3 loop: CASSPNRDTAHEQYF. The CDR3 DNA sequence: TGTGCCAGCAGCCCCAACAGGGATACAGCCCACGAGCAGTACTTC.

The V and J genes are TRBV20-1 and TRBJ2-7, with D possibly TRBD2 on 6 matching bases. V shed 1 base and J shed 6 bases, with 28 bases lying between them. The CDR3 is 18 residues long. Germline loops: CDR1 DFQATT, CDR2 SNEGSKA (reference sequence). The DNA of the CDR3 is TGCAGTGCTAGAGGCCGAGAGGGCGTCGCGGGAATAGGTGGCGAGCAGTACTTC. Translating it yields CSARGREGVAGIGGEQYF.

This clonotype was recorded a few times. The genes are TRBV5-6 and TRBJ2-7; no firm D call. V gave up 3 bases and J gave up 8 bases, with 15 bases separating them. The CDR3 runs 13 residues. Germline V gene sequence: CDR1 SGHDT, CDR2 YYEEEE. CDR3 region: CASSYDQASQQYF. CDR3 sequence (DNA): TGTGCCAGCAGCTACGACCAGGCTTCCCAGCAGTACTTC.